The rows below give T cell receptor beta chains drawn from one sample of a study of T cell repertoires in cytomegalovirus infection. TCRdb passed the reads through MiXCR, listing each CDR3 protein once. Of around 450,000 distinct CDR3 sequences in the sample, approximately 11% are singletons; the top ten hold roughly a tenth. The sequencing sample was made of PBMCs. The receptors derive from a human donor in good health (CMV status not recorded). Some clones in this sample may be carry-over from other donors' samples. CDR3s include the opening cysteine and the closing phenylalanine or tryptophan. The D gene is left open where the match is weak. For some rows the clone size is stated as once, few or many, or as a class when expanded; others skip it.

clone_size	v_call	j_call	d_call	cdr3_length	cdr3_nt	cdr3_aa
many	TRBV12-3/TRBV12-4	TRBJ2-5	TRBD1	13	TGTGCCAGCAGTTCCTACAGGGGAGAGACCCAGTACTTC	CASSSYRGETQYF
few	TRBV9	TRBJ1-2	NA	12	TGTGCCAGCAGCGATTGGGACTATGGCTACACCTTC	CASSDWDYGYTF
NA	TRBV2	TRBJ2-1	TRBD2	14	TGTGCCAGCAGTTGGACGGGGGGTAGGGGTGAGCAGTTCTTC	CASSWTGGRGEQFF
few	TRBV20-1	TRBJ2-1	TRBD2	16	TGCAGTGCATTAATCGGCGGGACTAGCGGGAGATGGGAGCAGTTCTTC	CSALIGGTSGRWEQFF
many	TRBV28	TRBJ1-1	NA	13	TGTGCCAGCAAGCCGGACAGGAACACTGAAGCTTTCTTT	CASKPDRNTEAFF
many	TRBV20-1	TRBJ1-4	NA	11	TGCAGTGCTAGGCCCGATGAAAAACTGTTTTTT	CSARPDEKLFF
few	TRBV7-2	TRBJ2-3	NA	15	TGTGCCAGCAGCTTAAGGGGAGGAGAAACAGATACGCAGTATTTT	CASSLRGGETDTQYF
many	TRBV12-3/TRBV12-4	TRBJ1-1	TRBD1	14	TGTGCCAGCAGTCGATGGACAGGGAGGGATGAAGCTTTCTTT	CASSRWTGRDEAFF
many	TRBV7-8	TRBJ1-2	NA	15	TGTGCCAGCAGCTTAGCTGGAGTGCTCTCCTATGGCTACACCTTC	CASSLAGVLSYGYTF
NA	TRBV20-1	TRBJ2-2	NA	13	TGCAGTGCTAGTAACACCATCACCGGGGAGCTGTTTTTT	CSASNTITGELFF
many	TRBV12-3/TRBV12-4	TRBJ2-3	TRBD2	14	TGTGCCAGCAGTCCGGGGGGGCTGGCAGATACGCAGTATTTT	CASSPGGLADTQYF
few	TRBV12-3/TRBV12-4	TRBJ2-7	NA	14	TGTGCCAGCAGTTTCCTCAAGGGTGGCTACGAGCAGTACTTC	CASSFLKGGYEQYF
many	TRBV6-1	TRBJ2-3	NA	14	TGTGCCAGCAGCTACCGGGAGACAAGGGATACGCAGTATTTT	CASSYRETRDTQYF
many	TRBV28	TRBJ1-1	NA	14	TGTGCCAGCAGAAGGGGACATATGAACACTGAAGCTTTCTTT	CASRRGHMNTEAFF
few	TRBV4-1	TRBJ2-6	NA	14	TGCGCCAGCAGCCCTCGTACAGGGGCCAACGTCCTGACTTTC	CASSPRTGANVLTF
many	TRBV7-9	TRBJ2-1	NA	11	TGTGCCAGCAGCTTGGGAGATGAGCAGTTCTTC	CASSLGDEQFF
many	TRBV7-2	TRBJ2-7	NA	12	TGTGCCAGCGGCCCTGATATAGGCGAGCAGTACTTC	CASGPDIGEQYF
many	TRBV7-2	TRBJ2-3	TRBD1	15	TGTGCCAGCAGTTCCGGACAGGGTGGCTTCGAGACGCAGTATTTT	CASSSGQGGFETQYF
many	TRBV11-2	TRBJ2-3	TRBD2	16	TGTGCCAGCAGCTTACTAGCGGGAGTTAACACAGATACGCAGTATTTT	CASSLLAGVNTDTQYF
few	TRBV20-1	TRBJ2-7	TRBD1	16	TGCAGTGCTGACGGCTCGACAGGGGGCGCGGGTTACGAGCAGTACTTC	CSADGSTGGAGYEQYF
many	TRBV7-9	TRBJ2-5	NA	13	TGTGCCAGCAGCCCGGCCGGCCAAGAGACCCAGTACTTC	CASSPAGQETQYF
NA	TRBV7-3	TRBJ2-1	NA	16	TGTGCCAGCAGCCCGCAGGGGACTACCCTTGGGCATGAGCAGTTCTTC	CASSPQGTTLGHEQFF
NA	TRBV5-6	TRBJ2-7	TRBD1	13	TGTGCCAGCAGCTCGGGACAGCGCTACGAGCAGTACTTC	CASSSGQRYEQYF
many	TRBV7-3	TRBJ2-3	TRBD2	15	TGTGCCAGCAGGGAGGGGACTAGTAAACTTTCTACGCAGTATTTT	CASREGTSKLSTQYF
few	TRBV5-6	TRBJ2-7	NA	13	TGTGCCAGCAGCTTGGACTCTGGGGACGAGCAGTACTTC	CASSLDSGDEQYF
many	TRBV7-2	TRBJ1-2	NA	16	TGTGCCAGCAGCTTGAGACCCTCCTCGGGTTCCGAAGGCTACACCTTC	CASSLRPSSGSEGYTF
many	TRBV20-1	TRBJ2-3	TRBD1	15	TGCAGTGCTAGAGATGGGGACAGGGTAACAGATACGCAGTATTTT	CSARDGDRVTDTQYF
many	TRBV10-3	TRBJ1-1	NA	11	TGTGCCATCAGTGAGCGGCGGTTGGCTTTCTTT	CAISERRLAFF
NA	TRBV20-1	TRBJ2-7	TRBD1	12	TGCAGTGCTCCAAACCGACAGGGCGAGCAGTACTTC	CSAPNRQGEQYF
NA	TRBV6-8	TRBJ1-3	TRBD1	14	TGTGCCAGCAGTCACAGGGGCTCTGGAAACACCATATATTTT	CASSHRGSGNTIYF
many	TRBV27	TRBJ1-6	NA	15	TGTGCCAGCAGTTTATCCCGGGCCCCTAATTCACCCCTCCACTTT	CASSLSRAPNSPLHF
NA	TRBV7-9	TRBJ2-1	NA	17	TGTGCCAGCAGCTACAACCTCCTGACGGGCTCCTACAATGAGCAGTTCTTC	CASSYNLLTGSYNEQFF